Presented here are 21 T cell receptor beta chains from one specimen sequenced in a study of regulatory T cells in long-lasting Graves disease. The time point here: newly diagnosed GD, antithyroid drugs for less than 3 months. Generation of the TCR library employed RNA extracted from PBMCs. Relying on iRepertoire HTBI primers and Arm-PCR of CDR3 regions, the team built TCR beta libraries. TCRdb called the multiplex PCR reads again in MiXCR, with one record for every CDR3 protein. Of some 450,000 distinct CDR3 sequences in the sample, approximately 16% were seen once. The same data also went into a second study, on T cells in Graves' hyperthyroidism and ophthalmopathy.

The specimen comprised peripheral blood mononuclear cells (PBMCs), sampled at new diagnosis, from a patient treated with antithyroid drugs. These receptors were collected from a woman aged 25 to 39 with Graves disease.

This clonotype appeared many times. The J gene is TRBJ1-1, the V gene TRBV7-6, with 9 bases fitting TRBD1. The CDR3 totals 15 residues. Germline V gene data show CDR1 as SGHVS and CDR2 as FNYEAQ. J gave up 4 bases and V 4 bases, and 7 bases lay outside the gene matches. The CDR3 nucleotides read TGTGCCAGCAGCTATCGGACAGGGGAGGGCACTGAAGCTTTCTTT. Translating it yields CASSYRTGEGTEAFF.

This clonotype appeared many times. This chain links TRBV18 with TRBJ2-7, with 8 nucleotides matching TRBD1. This CDR3 is built from 15 residues. V was pared by 0 bases and J by 3 bases, with 4 bases of the junction left unmatched. CDR1 is KGHSH and CDR2 is LQKENI in the germline V gene. CDR3 sequence: CASSPPQGAFYEQYF. The CDR3 region has the DNA TGTGCCAGCTCACCACCGCAGGGGGCGTTCTACGAGCAGTACTTC.

This clonotype showed up many times. This chain uses TRBV28 with TRBJ2-1, with TRBD2 matching 8 bases. Germline-derived CDR1 and CDR2 are MDHEN and SYDVKM. CDR3 length: 17 amino acids. V was pared by 7 bases and J by 1 base, with 12 bases of the junction left unmatched. The DNA for the CDR3 is TGTGCCAGCACCTCACCAGGAAGCGGGAGATCCTACAATGAGCAGTTCTTC. It is translated as CASTSPGSGRSYNEQFF. Full variable domain (outside the CDR3, taken from reference TRBV28 and TRBJ2-1): DVKVTQSSRYLVKRTGEKVFLECVQDMDHENMFWYRQDPGLGLRLIYFSYDVKMKEKGDIPEGYSVSREKKERFSLILESASTNQTSMYLCASTSPGSGRSYNEQFFGPGTRLTVL.

This clonotype was seen repeatedly, ten times or more. This chain uses TRBV11-2 with TRBJ2-1, with 9 bases aligning to TRBD1. The CDR3 extends over 13 amino acids. The J segment lost 10 bases and the V segment lost 5 bases, leaving 6 bases of the junction unmatched. Germline values: CDR1 SGHAT, CDR2 FQNNGV. The CDR3 DNA reads as TGTGCCAGCAGCCCCGGGACAGGGTTGGAGCAGTTCTTC. Translation: CASSPGTGLEQFF.

This clonotype was seen at least ten times. The rearrangement joins TRBV27 to TRBJ1-5; D may be TRBD1 (6 bases). Germline CDR1 is MNHEY and CDR2 is SMNVEV (reference sequence). The CDR3 is 15 residues long. V lost 4 bases and J lost 2, with 12 bases in between. Written as DNA, the CDR3 is TGTGCCAGCAGTTCACTTAACAGGGGCAATCAGCCCCAGCATTTT. As protein: CASSSLNRGNQPQHF.

The gene calls are TRBV19 and TRBJ2-4; 7 bases are shared with TRBD1. CDR3 length equals 14 residues. V shed 3 bases, J shed 4 bases, and the junction held 3 bases outside the gene matches. The germline V gene encodes CDR1 LNHDA and CDR2 SQIVND (reference sequence). The CDR3 is CASSILTGKNIQYF. The DNA for the CDR3 is TGTGCCAGTAGTATTCTGACAGGGAAAAACATTCAGTACTTC.

This clonotype was recorded many times. The chain couples TRBV6-1 to TRBJ2-3, with 7 bases fitting TRBD1. V dropped 5 bases and J dropped 3; count of bases not matched to a gene: 5. This CDR3 contains 14 residues. Germline lookup yields CDR1 MNHNS and CDR2 SASEGT. In nucleotides, the CDR3 is TGTGCCAGCAGTCAGAGACAGGGAACAGATACGCAGTATTTT. Translation: CASSQRQGTDTQYF.

This clonotype was counted a single time. The chain recombines TRBV13 with TRBJ1-3; D gene uncertain. V was pared by 4 bases and J by 7 bases, with 11 bases between. CDR3 length equals 13 residues. Germline-derived CDR1 and CDR2 are PRHDT and FYEKMQ (reference sequence). CDR3: CASSWRERNTIYF. The CDR3 DNA reads as TGTGCCAGCAGCTGGCGAGAACGGAACACCATATATTTT.

The V gene is TRBV10-3, the J gene TRBJ2-1; 9 bases align to TRBD2. Germline CDR1 and CDR2: ENHRY and SYGVKD. The CDR3 runs 16 residues. V lost 3 bases to trimming and J lost 7 bases; unmatched junction nucleotides: 10. CDR3 sequence: CAISDYPSGMANEQFF. CDR3 DNA: TGTGCCATCAGTGACTATCCTAGCGGGATGGCAAATGAGCAGTTCTTC.

The chain joins TRBV19 to TRBJ2-2; D is unresolved. CDR3 length: 14 amino acids. V gave up 3 bases and J gave up 0 bases, with 5 bases separating them. Germline V gives CDR1 LNHDA, CDR2 SQIVND (reference sequence). This chain's CDR3 is CASSIFPNTGELFF. In DNA, the CDR3 is TGTGCCAGTAGTATCTTTCCGAACACCGGGGAGCTGTTTTTT. Supplemented by reference TRBV19 and TRBJ2-2, the full variable domain reads DGGITQSPKYLFRKEGQNVTLSCEQNLNHDAMYWYRQDPGQGLRLIYYSQIVNDFQKGDIAEGYSVSREKKESFPLTVTSAQKNPTAFYLCASSIFPNTGELFFGEGSRLTVL.

This clonotype appeared many times. The junction shows a germline mismatch at one end, possibly a read error. The V gene is TRBV28, the J gene TRBJ2-5, with 8 bases identical to TRBD1. Per germline, CDR1 MDHEN and CDR2 SYDVKM. This CDR3 has 15 amino acids. CDR3 residues: CASRKTGEGQKTQYF. CDR3 nucleotide sequence: TGTGCCAGCAGGAAGACAGGGGAAGGCCAAAAGACCCAGTACTTC.

The V and J genes are TRBV4-1 and TRBJ2-1; possibly TRBD2 for D (6 bases). The CDR3 consists of 17 residues. The V end lost 4 bases, the J end lost 4 bases, and 20 bases lay between the germline ends. Germline assignment: CDR1 MGHRA and CDR2 YSYEKL. The CDR3 protein is CASSLPPTRGLYNEQFF. Here the CDR3 DNA reads TGCGCCAGCAGCCTTCCGCCGACTAGGGGTTTGTACAATGAGCAGTTCTTC.

This chain links TRBV27 with TRBJ1-6, with TRBD1 as a possible D gene (6 bases). CDR1 is MNHEY and CDR2 is SMNVEV in the germline V gene (reference sequence). The length of the CDR3 is 15 residues. The V and J ends lost 3 bases and 8 bases respectively, with 14 bases between them. CDR3: CASSFSGATDSPLHF. CDR3 DNA: TGTGCCAGCAGTTTCTCGGGGGCTACAGATTCACCCCTCCACTTT.

This clonotype has a handful of counts. J is TRBJ1-1 and V is TRBV4-3; no definite D call. Trimming took off 0 bases at V and 0 bases at J, with 11 bases between the two ends. Germline values: CDR1 LGHNA, CDR2 YSLEER. The CDR3 extends over 16 amino acids. CDR3 protein: CASSQERTVMNTEAFF. CDR3 nucleotide sequence: TGCGCCAGCAGCCAAGAGAGGACGGTAATGAACACTGAAGCTTTCTTT.

This clonotype was seen at least ten times. This rearrangement joins TRBV20-1 to TRBJ2-3, with no clear D. Germline V gene sequence: CDR1 DFQATT, CDR2 SNEGSKA (reference sequence). Deletions cut 7 bases from V and 0 bases from J, with 14 bases between. This CDR3 comprises 14 residues. The CDR3 loop is CSGVAYKSTDTQYF. CDR3 coding DNA: TGCAGTGGAGTGGCATACAAGAGCACAGATACGCAGTATTTT.

The rearrangement links TRBV3-1 to TRBJ2-7; 8 positions agree with TRBD2. The V segment lost 3 bases and the J segment 6 bases; nucleotides outside the gene matches: 19. The CDR3 is 18 amino acids. Germline CDR1 and CDR2: LGHDT and YNNKEL (reference sequence). Here the CDR3 reads CASSHLTGGLGGSGEQYF. The CDR3 region has the DNA TGTGCCAGCAGCCACCTCACGGGGGGACTAGGCGGTTCGGGCGAGCAGTACTTC.

V is TRBV5-1 and J is TRBJ1-1; D is ambiguous. CDR3 length: 13 amino acids. The V gene lost 5 bases and the J gene lost 4 bases, with 12 bases spanning the gap. Germline assignment: CDR1 SGHRS and CDR2 YFSETQ. CDR3 residues: CASRKERVTEAFF. DNA for the CDR3: TGCGCCAGCAGAAAAGAAAGGGTCACTGAAGCTTTCTTT.

This clonotype was seen at least ten times. V usage is TRBV4-1 and J usage is TRBJ2-7, with 8 bases aligning to TRBD1. From germline, CDR1 is MGHRA and CDR2 YSYEKL. CDR3 length: 16 residues. The trim removed 2 bases at V and 3 bases at J, leaving 9 bases unmatched. The CDR3 here is CASSQPGTGDHYEQYF. CDR3 DNA: TGCGCCAGCAGCCAACCCGGGACAGGAGACCACTACGAGCAGTACTTC.

The genes are TRBV13 and TRBJ2-2; no reliable D call. CDR1 is PRHDT and CDR2 is FYEKMQ in the germline V gene (reference sequence). The CDR3 contains 16 residues. V lost 5 bases and J lost 5, with 18 bases in between. This chain's CDR3 is CASSQEVSLRTGELFF. Here the CDR3 DNA reads TGTGCCAGCAGCCAAGAGGTCTCGCTCAGAACCGGGGAGCTGTTTTTT.

The rearrangement joins TRBV4-1 to TRBJ2-1; 8 positions agree with TRBD2. CDR3 length: 17 amino acids. With 4 bases clipped from V and 4 bases from J, the junction kept 12 bases outside the gene matches. Per the germline V gene, CDR1 is MGHRA and CDR2 is YSYEKL. CDR3 protein: CASSPVAGGILYNEQFF. The CDR3 DNA follows: TGCGCCAGCAGCCCCGTTGCGGGAGGAATCCTATACAATGAGCAGTTCTTC.

This rearrangement joins TRBV5-4 to TRBJ1-5, with D hard to call. Germline CDR1 and CDR2: SGHNT and YYREEE (reference sequence). With 0 bases removed from V and 7 bases from J, the gap between germline ends came to 14 bases. The CDR3 spans 15 residues. CDR3 nucleotide sequence: TGTGCCAGCAGCTTGGATCTCGCCATCAGCCAGCCCCAGCATTTT. Its translation: CASSLDLAISQPQHF. Variable domain in full (rest from reference TRBV5-4 and TRBJ1-5): ETGVTQSPTHLIKTRGQQVTLRCSSQSGHNTVSWYQQALGQGPQFIFQYYREEENGRGNFPPRFSGLQFPNYSSELNVNALELDDSALYLCASSLDLAISQPQHFGDGTRLSIL.